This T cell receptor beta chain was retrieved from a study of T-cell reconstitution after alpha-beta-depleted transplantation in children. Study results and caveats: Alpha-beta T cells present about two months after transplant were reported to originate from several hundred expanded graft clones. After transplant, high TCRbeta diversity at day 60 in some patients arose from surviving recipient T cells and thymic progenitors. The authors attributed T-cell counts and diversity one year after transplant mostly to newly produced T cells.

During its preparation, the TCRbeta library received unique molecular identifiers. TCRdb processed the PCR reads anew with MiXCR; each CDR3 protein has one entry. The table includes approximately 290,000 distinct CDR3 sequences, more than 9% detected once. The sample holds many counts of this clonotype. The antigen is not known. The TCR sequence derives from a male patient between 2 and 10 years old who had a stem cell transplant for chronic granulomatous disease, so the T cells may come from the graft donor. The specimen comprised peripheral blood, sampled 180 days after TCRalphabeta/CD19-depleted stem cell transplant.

CDR3 loop: CASSLFRSGSSYNEQFF. The CDR3 coding sequence is TGTGCCAGCAGCTTATTCCGTAGCGGGAGCTCCTACAATGAGCAGTTCTTC. V is TRBV7-2 and J is TRBJ2-1; 9 nucleotides match TRBD2. CDR1 and CDR2 (germline): SGHTA, FQGNSA. With V trimmed by 2 bases and J by 0 bases, 5 bases remained unmatched. This CDR3 region has 17 residues.